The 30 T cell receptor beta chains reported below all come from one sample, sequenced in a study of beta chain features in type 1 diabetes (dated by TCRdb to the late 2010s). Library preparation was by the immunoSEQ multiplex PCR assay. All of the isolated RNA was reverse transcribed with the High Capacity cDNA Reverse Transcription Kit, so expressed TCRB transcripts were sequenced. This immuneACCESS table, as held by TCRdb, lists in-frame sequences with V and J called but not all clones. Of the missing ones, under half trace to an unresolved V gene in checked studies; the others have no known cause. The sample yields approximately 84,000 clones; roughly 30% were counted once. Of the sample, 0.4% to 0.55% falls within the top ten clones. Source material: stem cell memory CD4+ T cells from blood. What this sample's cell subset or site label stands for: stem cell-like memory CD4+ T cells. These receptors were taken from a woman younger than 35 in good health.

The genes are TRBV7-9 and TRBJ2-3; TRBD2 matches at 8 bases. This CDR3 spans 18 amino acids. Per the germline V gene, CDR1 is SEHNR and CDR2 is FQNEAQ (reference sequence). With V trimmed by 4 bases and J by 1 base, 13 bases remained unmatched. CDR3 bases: TGTGCCAGCAGCTCACCTACCTATAGCGGGGCGGGCACAGATACGCAGTATTTT. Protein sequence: CASSSPTYSGAGTDTQYF.

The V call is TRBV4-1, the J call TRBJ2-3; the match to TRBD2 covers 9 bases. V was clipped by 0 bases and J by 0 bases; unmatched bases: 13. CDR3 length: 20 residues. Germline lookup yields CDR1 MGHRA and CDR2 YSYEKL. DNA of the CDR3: TGCGCCAGCAGCCAAGATAGAGCAAGCGGGAGGATCTCTAGCACAGATACGCAGTATTTT. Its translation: CASSQDRASGRISSTDTQYF.

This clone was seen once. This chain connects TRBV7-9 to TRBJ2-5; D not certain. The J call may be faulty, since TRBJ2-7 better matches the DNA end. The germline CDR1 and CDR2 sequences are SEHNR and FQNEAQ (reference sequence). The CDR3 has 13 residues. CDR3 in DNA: TGTGCCAGCAAAGGAACAGAGAAATACGAGCAGTACTTC. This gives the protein CASKGTEKYEQYF.

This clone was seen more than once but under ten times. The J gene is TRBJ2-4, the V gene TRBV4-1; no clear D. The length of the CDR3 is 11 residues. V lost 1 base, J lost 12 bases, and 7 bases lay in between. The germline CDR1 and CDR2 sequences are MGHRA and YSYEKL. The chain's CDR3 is CASSQASRQYF. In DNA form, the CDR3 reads TGCGCCAGCAGCCAAGCTAGTCGTCAGTACTTC.

The CDR3 DNA reads as TGTGCCAGTAGTAAGGCCCGTTCCATTGGGACTAGCATCACAGATACGCAGTATTTT. It is translated as CASSKARSIGTSITDTQYF. The V gene is TRBV19, the J gene TRBJ2-3, with TRBD2 matching over 9 bases. This CDR3 spans 19 amino acids. CDR1 and CDR2 (germline): LNHDA, SQIVND (reference sequence). V lost 4 bases and J lost 2; bases outside the gene matches: 16.

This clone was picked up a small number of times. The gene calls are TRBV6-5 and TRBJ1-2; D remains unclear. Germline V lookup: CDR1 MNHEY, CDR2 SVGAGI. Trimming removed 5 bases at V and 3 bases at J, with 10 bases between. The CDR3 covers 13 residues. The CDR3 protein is CASSPTYDYGYTF. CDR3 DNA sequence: TGTGCCAGCAGTCCGACATACGACTATGGCTACACCTTC.

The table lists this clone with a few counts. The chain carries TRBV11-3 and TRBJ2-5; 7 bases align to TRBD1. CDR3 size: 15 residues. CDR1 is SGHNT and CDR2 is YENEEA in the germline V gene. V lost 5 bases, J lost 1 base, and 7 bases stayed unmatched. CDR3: CASSLNRGPQETQYF. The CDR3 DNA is TGTGCCAGCAGCCTAAACAGGGGTCCCCAAGAGACCCAGTACTTC.

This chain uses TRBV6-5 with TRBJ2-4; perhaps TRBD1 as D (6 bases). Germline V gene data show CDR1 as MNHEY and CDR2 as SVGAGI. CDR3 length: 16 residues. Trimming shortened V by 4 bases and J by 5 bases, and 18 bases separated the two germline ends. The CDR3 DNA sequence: TGTGCCAGCAGTTCCCACAGGGTTAATCTCGAAAACATTCAGTACTTC. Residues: CASSSHRVNLENIQYF.

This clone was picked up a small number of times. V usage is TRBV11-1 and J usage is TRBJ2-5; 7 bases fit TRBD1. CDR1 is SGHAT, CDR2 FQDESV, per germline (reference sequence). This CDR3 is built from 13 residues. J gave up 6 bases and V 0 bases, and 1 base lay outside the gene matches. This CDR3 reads CASSLADRQTQYF. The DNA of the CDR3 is TGTGCCAGCAGCTTAGCGGACAGGCAGACCCAGTACTTC. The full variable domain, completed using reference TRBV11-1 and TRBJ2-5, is EAEVAQSPRYKITEKSQAVAFWCDPISGHATLYWYRQILGQGPELLVQFQDESVVDDSQLPKDRFSAERLKGVDSTLKIQPAELGDSAMYLCASSLADRQTQYFGPGTRLLVL.

In DNA, the CDR3 is TGCGCCAGCAGCCAGGGACTAGCGAGTGAGCAGTTCTTC. Its protein product is CASSQGLASEQFF. The chain employs TRBV5-1 and TRBJ2-1; 10 bases are shared with TRBD2. The CDR3 spans 13 residues. Germline V gene lookup returns CDR1 SGHRS and CDR2 YFSETQ. Trimming at V came to 4 bases and at J to 9 bases, leaving 4 bases not matched to a gene.

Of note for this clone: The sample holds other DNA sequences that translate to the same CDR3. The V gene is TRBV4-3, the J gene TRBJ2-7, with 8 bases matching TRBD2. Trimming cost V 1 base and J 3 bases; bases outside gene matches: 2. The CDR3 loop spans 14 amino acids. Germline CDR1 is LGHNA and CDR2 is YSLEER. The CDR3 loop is CASSQGAGGYEQYF. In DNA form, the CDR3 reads TGCGCCAGCAGCCAAGGCGCGGGGGGCTACGAGCAGTACTTC.

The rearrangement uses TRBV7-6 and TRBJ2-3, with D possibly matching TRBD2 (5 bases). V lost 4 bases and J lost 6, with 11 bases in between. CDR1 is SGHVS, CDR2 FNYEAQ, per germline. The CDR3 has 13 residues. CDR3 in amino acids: CASSSGGADTQYF. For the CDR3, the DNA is TGTGCCAGCAGCTCTGGAGGCGCGGATACGCAGTATTTT.

CDR3 in amino acids: CASSLGTGGTGELFF. The CDR3 bases are TGTGCCAGTAGTCTGGGGACAGGTGGGACCGGGGAGCTGTTTTTT. The V gene is TRBV19, the J gene TRBJ2-2; 8 bases match TRBD1. Per the germline V gene, CDR1 is LNHDA and CDR2 is SQIVND (reference sequence). This CDR3 has 15 residues. The ends lost 5 bases at V and 5 bases at J; junction bases unmatched: 7.

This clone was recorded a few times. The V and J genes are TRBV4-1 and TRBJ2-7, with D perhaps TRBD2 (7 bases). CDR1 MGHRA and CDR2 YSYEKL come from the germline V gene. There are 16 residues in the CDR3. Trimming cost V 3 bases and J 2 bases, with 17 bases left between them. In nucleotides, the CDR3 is TGCGCCAGCAGCCAGAGGGGGGGGCAGGGGACCTACGAGCAGTACTTC. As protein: CASSQRGGQGTYEQYF.

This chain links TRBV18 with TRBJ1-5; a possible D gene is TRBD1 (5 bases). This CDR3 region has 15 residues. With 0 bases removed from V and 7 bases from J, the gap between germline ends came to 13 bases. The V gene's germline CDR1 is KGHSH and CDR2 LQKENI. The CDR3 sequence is CASSPPGDSLQPQHF. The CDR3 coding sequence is TGTGCCAGCTCACCACCAGGAGACAGTTTGCAGCCCCAGCATTTT. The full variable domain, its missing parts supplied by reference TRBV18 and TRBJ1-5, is NAGVMQNPRHLVRRRGQEARLRCSPMKGHSHVYWYRQLPEEGLKFMVYLQKENIIDESGMPKERFSAEFPKEGPSILRIQQVVRGDSAAYFCASSPPGDSLQPQHFGDGTRLSIL.

The CDR3 is CASSDTVSCDQETQYF. The CDR3 DNA sequence: TGTGCCAGCAGTGACACCGTTTCGTGCGACCAAGAGACCCAGTACTTC. V gene TRBV6-4 combines with J gene TRBJ2-5; no firm D call. The V and J ends lost 2 bases and 0 bases respectively, with 13 bases between them. The CDR3 covers 16 residues. Germline-derived CDR1 and CDR2 are MRHNA and SNTAGT.

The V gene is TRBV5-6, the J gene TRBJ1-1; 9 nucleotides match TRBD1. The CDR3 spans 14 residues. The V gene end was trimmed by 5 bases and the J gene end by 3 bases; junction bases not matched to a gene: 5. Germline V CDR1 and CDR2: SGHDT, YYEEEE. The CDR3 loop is CASRRQGVYTEAFF. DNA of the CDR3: TGTGCCAGCAGACGACAGGGGGTATACACTGAAGCTTTCTTT.

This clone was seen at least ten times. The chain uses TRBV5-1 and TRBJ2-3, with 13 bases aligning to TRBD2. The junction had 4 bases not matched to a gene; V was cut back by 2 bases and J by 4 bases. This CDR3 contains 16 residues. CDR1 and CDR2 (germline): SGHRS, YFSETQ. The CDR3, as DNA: TGCGCCAGCAGCTTCGGACTAGCGGGAGCCTCAGATACGCAGTATTTT. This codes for CASSFGLAGASDTQYF.

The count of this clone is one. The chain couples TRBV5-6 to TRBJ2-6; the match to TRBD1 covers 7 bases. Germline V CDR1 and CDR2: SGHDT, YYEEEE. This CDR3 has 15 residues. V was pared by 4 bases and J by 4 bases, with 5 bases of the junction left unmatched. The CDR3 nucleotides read TGTGCCAGCAGCGCTACAGGGGTCGGGGCCAACGTCCTGACTTTC. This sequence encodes CASSATGVGANVLTF.

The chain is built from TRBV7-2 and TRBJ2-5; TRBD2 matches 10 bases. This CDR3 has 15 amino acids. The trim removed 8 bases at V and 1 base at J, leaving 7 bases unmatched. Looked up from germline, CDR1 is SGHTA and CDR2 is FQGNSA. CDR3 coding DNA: TGTGCCAGCCTGACGACTAGCGGGTCCCAAGAGACCCAGTACTTC. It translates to CASLTTSGSQETQYF.

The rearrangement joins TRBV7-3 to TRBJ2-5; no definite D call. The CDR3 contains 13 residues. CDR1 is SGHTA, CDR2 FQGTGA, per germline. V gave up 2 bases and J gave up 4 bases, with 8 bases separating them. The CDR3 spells CASSLSVGETQYF. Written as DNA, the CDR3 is TGTGCCAGCAGCTTATCGGTCGGAGAGACCCAGTACTTC. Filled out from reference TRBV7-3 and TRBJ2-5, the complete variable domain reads GAGVSQTPSNKVTEKGKYVELRCDPISGHTALYWYRQSLGQGPEFLIYFQGTGAADDSGLPNDRFFAVRPEGSVSTLKIQRTERGDSAVYLCASSLSVGETQYFGPGTRLLVL.

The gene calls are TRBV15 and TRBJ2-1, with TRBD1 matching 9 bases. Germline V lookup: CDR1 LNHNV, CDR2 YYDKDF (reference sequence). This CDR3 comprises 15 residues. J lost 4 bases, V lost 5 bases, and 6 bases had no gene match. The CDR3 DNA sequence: TGTGCCACCAGCCTCGGGGGACAGGGATACAATGAGCAGTTCTTC. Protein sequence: CATSLGGQGYNEQFF.

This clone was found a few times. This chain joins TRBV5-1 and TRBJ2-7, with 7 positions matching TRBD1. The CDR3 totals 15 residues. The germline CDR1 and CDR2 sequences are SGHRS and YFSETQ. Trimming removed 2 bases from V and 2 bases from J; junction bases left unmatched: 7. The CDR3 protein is CASSLYSGGTYEQYF. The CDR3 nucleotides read TGCGCCAGCAGCTTATACTCAGGGGGAACCTACGAGCAGTACTTC.

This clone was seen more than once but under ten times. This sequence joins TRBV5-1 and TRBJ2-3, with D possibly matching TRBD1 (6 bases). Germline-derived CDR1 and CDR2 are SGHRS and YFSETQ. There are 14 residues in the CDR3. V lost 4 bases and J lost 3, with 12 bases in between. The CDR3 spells CASSLGTNTDTQYF. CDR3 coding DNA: TGCGCCAGCAGCCTCGGGACAAATACAGATACGCAGTATTTT. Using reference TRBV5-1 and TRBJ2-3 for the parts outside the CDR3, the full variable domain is KAGVTQTPRYLIKTRGQQVTLSCSPISGHRSVSWYQQTPGQGLQFLFEYFSETQRNKGNFPGRFSGRQFSNSRSEMNVSTLELGDSALYLCASSLGTNTDTQYFGPGTRLTVL.

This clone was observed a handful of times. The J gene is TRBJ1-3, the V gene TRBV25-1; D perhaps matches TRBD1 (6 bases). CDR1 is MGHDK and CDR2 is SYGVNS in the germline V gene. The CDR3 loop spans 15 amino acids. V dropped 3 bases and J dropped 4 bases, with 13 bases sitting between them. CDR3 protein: CASSDHTGSGNTIYF. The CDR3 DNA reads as TGTGCCAGCAGTGATCACACAGGGTCCGGAAACACCATATATTTT.

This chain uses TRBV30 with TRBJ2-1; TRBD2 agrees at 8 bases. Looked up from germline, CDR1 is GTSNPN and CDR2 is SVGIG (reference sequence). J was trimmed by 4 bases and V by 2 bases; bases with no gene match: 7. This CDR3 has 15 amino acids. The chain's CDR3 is CAWSQGSSGYNEQFF. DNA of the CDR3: TGTGCCTGGAGTCAGGGGTCTAGCGGGTACAATGAGCAGTTCTTC.

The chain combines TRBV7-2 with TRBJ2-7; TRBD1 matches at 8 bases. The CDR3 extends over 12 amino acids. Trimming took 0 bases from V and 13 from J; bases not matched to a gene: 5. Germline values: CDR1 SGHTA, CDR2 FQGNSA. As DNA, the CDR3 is TGTGCCAGCAGCTTAGCCAGGGGGCCGGGCTACTTC. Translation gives CASSLARGPGYF.

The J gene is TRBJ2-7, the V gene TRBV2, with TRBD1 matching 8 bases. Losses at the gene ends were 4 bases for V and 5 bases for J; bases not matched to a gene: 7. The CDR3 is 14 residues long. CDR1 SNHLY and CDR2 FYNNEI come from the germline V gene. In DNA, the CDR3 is TGTGCCAGCAGTGCTAGGACAGGGCAACACGAGCAGTACTTC. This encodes CASSARTGQHEQYF.

The CDR3 DNA follows: TGTGCCAGCAATCTCGACAGGATGAATCAGCCCCAGCATTTT. It specifies CASNLDRMNQPQHF. The rearrangement links TRBV6-1 to TRBJ1-5; D may be TRBD1 (6 bases). Trimming pared 7 bases from V and 4 bases from J, leaving 14 bases between. Germline V gives CDR1 MNHNS, CDR2 SASEGT. This CDR3 comprises 14 residues.

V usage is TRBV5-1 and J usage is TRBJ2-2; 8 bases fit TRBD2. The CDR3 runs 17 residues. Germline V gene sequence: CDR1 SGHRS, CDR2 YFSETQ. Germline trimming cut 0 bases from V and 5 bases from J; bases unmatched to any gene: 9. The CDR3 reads CASSLGLIAGSTGELFF. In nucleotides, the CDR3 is TGCGCCAGCAGCTTGGGACTGATAGCGGGGAGTACCGGGGAGCTGTTTTTT.